This passage covers 30 T cell receptor beta chains from one sample sequenced in a study of blood T cells in healthy people across ages (dated by TCRdb to the mid-2010s). Library preparation employed 5' RACE. TCRdb lists the instrument as Illumina HiSeq 2500. A second PCR of 7 to 11 cycles was run with a J-beta primer mix and a sample-barcoded 5' primer. In-frame beta chains were kept once TCRdb had trimmed the public reads at Q25 with fastp and called clones with MiXCR. For every CDR3 protein sequence, its rows merge into one entry that carries the most common genes and DNA. In all, the sample holds 1.5 million to 2 million distinct CDR3 sequences, and 30% to 40% of those were seen once. Of the sample, about 11% is held by the ten largest clones. Sequencing was performed on blood. The receptors shown here come from a woman under 40 in good health.

The CDR3 nucleotides are TGTGCCAGCAGCTTACGTGTCGCGGGCGAGCAGTACTTC. Translated, it gives CASSLRVAGEQYF. V is TRBV7-3 and J is TRBJ2-7; tentative D call: TRBD2 (5 bases). From germline, CDR1 is SGHTA and CDR2 FQGTGA. The CDR3 is 13 amino acids. Trimming took 2 bases from V and 6 from J, leaving 11 bases between them. The full variable domain, rest sourced from reference TRBV7-3 and TRBJ2-7, is GAGVSQTPSNKVTEKGKYVELRCDPISGHTALYWYRQSLGQGPEFLIYFQGTGAADDSGLPNDRFFAVRPEGSVSTLKIQRTERGDSAVYLCASSLRVAGEQYFGPGTRLTVT.

This clonotype occurred a few times. V and J are TRBV6-6 and TRBJ1-2, with a tentative D call TRBD1 (6 bases). CDR1 MNHNY and CDR2 SVGAGI come from the germline V gene (reference sequence). Trimming removed 0 bases at V and 4 bases at J, with 9 bases between. The CDR3 consists of 14 residues. The CDR3: CASSYSDRSYGYTF. In nucleotides, the CDR3 is TGTGCCAGCAGTTACTCGGACAGAAGCTATGGCTACACCTTC.

This chain links TRBV11-1 with TRBJ2-6; no firm D call. CDR1 is SGHAT and CDR2 is FQDESV in the germline V gene (reference sequence). The CDR3 has 15 amino acids. Trimming took off 1 base at V and 3 bases at J, with 7 bases between the two ends. CDR3: CASSLESYGANVLTF. The CDR3 DNA reads as TGTGCCAGCAGCTTAGAGTCGTATGGGGCCAACGTCCTGACTTTC. The entire variable domain, with the rest obtained from reference TRBV11-1 and TRBJ2-6, is as follows: EAEVAQSPRYKITEKSQAVAFWCDPISGHATLYWYRQILGQGPELLVQFQDESVVDDSQLPKDRFSAERLKGVDSTLKIQPAELGDSAMYLCASSLESYGANVLTFGAGSRLTVL.

CDR3 bases: TGTGCCAGCGGACGGCTTAATGAGCAGTTCTTC. Amino acid sequence: CASGRLNEQFF. The gene calls are TRBV12-3 or TRBV12-4 and TRBJ2-1; D gene ambiguous. V was pared by 8 bases and J by 7 bases, with 9 bases between. The CDR3 is made up of 11 amino acids.

A few counts support this clonotype. The chain links TRBV5-5 to TRBJ1-1; 11 bases match TRBD1. Trimming took 1 base from V and 8 from J; bases not matched to a gene: 10. Germline V gene data show CDR1 as SGHKS and CDR2 as YYEKEE (reference sequence). The CDR3 is 16 amino acids. CDR3 DNA: TGTGCCAGCAGCTTGCCGGGACAGGGGGGCATAAGGGAAGCTTTCTTT. Translation: CASSLPGQGGIREAFF.

This CDR3 is CSVPDDDRHSQETQYF. In nucleotides, the CDR3 is TGCAGCGTCCCCGACGATGACAGGCATAGCCAAGAGACCCAGTACTTC. The chain joins TRBV29-1 to TRBJ2-5; weak D call: TRBD1 (6 bases). Germline V CDR1 and CDR2: SQVTM, ANQGSEA. The V and J ends lost 6 bases and 1 base respectively, with 21 bases between them. CDR3 length: 16 residues.

This clonotype was recorded a few times. The gene calls are TRBV7-6 and TRBJ1-2; D not certain. The CDR3 totals 17 residues. Germline CDR1 and CDR2: SGHVS and FNYEAQ. V was pared by 0 bases and J by 2 bases, with 16 bases between. The CDR3 reads CASSLAPSRTRNYGYTF. The DNA of the CDR3 is TGTGCCAGCAGCTTAGCGCCGTCCAGGACCCGGAACTATGGCTACACCTTC.

The table lists this clonotype with a few counts. This rearrangement joins TRBV7-9 to TRBJ1-2; D unclear. Germline V lookup: CDR1 SEHNR, CDR2 FQNEAQ (reference sequence). V gave up 5 bases and J gave up 3 bases, with 13 bases separating them. This CDR3 comprises 14 residues. CDR3: CASSPGNSDYGYTF. The CDR3 DNA reads TGTGCCAGCAGCCCGGGGAACAGCGACTATGGCTACACCTTC.

The chain carries TRBV10-3 and TRBJ2-7; D is unresolved. Trimming stripped 10 bases from V and 1 base from J, with 23 bases between. Germline V gives CDR1 ENHRY, CDR2 SYGVKD. The CDR3 is 16 amino acids. CDR3: CATENPNRIASYEQYF. The CDR3 DNA follows: TGTGCCACCGAGAACCCGAATCGGATAGCTTCCTACGAGCAGTACTTC.

Of note for this clonotype: This could be a read error, since a much larger clone is one nucleotide away. The CDR3 is CASSRDSENIQYF. In nucleotides, the CDR3 is TGTGCCAGCAGCCGGGACAGCGAAAACATTCAGTACTTC. The rearrangement uses TRBV6-1 and TRBJ2-4; 7 bases match TRBD1. This CDR3 region has 13 residues. CDR1 is MNHNS and CDR2 is SASEGT in the germline V gene. The trim removed 6 bases at V and 5 bases at J, leaving 4 bases unmatched.

This clonotype was counted a few times. This chain connects TRBV20-1 to TRBJ1-2; 12 bases align to TRBD1. V shed 1 base and J 2 bases; nucleotides not matched to a gene: 2. Germline V gene sequence: CDR1 DFQATT, CDR2 SNEGSKA (reference sequence). This CDR3 has 15 residues. The DNA for the CDR3 is TGCAGTGCTAGAGCGGGACAGGGGGCCAACTATGGCTACACCTTC. Translated, it gives CSARAGQGANYGYTF.

This clonotype was seen a few times. The genes are TRBV6-1 and TRBJ1-2; weak D call: TRBD1 (6 bases). Trimming removed 7 bases from V and 2 bases from J, with 17 bases in between. The CDR3 spans 15 residues. Germline CDR1 is MNHNS and CDR2 is SASEGT. The CDR3, as DNA: TGTGCCAGCATGAGACGGACAGCGTTAAACTATGGCTACACCTTC. Protein product: CASMRRTALNYGYTF.

In this sample, this clonotype turned up a few times. The chain joins TRBV16 to TRBJ2-3, with 8 bases aligning to TRBD1. V dropped 4 bases and J dropped 3; count of bases not matched to a gene: 6. CDR3 length: 15 residues. The germline gives CDR1 KGHSY, CDR2 FQNENV. CDR3 sequence: CASSPQGATTDTQYF. The CDR3 DNA follows: TGTGCCAGCAGCCCCCAGGGGGCGACGACAGATACGCAGTATTTT.

For this clonotype: One end of the junction does not line up with germline, which may come from a read error. This chain uses TRBV27 with TRBJ2-5, with D unclear. The CDR3 runs to 17 residues. Germline V gene lookup returns CDR1 MNHEY and CDR2 SMNVEV (reference sequence). The CDR3 bases are TGTGCCGGCAGTTTAGACCCGCCCCGCTCCGGACAAGAGACCCAGTACTTC. Translated, it gives CAGSLDPPRSGQETQYF.

This clonotype has a handful of counts. The V and J genes are TRBV20-1 and TRBJ1-2, with D perhaps TRBD1 (5 bases). The CDR3 length is 13 residues. Looked up from germline, CDR1 is DFQATT and CDR2 is SNEGSKA (reference sequence). V was shortened by 1 base and J by 3 bases, with 9 bases between the two germline ends. CDR3 loop: CSARVQGDYGYTF. The CDR3 DNA follows: TGCAGTGCTAGAGTCCAGGGAGACTATGGCTACACCTTC.

The chain links TRBV6-1 to TRBJ1-6, with 8 bases that match TRBD1. The V gene end was trimmed by 2 bases and the J gene end by 9 bases; junction bases not matched to a gene: 6. This CDR3 is 15 amino acids long. Germline CDR1 MNHNS, CDR2 SASEGT. The CDR3 DNA sequence: TGTGCCAGCAGTGAAACTATACAGGGGGGTTCACCCCTCCACTTT. It is translated as CASSETIQGGSPLHF.

This clonotype was counted at least ten times. V is TRBV20-1 and J is TRBJ1-5; weak D call: TRBD1 (5 bases). V was trimmed by 5 bases and J by 11 bases, leaving 13 bases between them. The CDR3 is 11 residues long. The germline V gene encodes CDR1 DFQATT and CDR2 SNEGSKA (reference sequence). The CDR3 protein is CSALRGNAQHF. Here the CDR3 DNA reads TGCAGTGCTCTGAGGGGTAATGCCCAGCATTTT.

The chain employs TRBV13 and TRBJ2-7; the match to TRBD2 covers 14 bases. Per the germline V gene, CDR1 is PRHDT and CDR2 is FYEKMQ (reference sequence). V was clipped by 5 bases and J by 1 base; unmatched bases: 16. The CDR3 sequence is 20 residues long. CDR3 residues: CASSAELGLAGGTRSYEQYF. The DNA of the CDR3 is TGTGCCAGCAGCGCCGAGCTAGGACTAGCGGGAGGAACCCGATCCTACGAGCAGTACTTC. The whole variable domain, filled in from reference TRBV13 and TRBJ2-7, reads AAGVIQSPRHLIKEKRETATLKCYPIPRHDTVYWYQQGPGQDPQFLISFYEKMQSDKGSIPDRFSAQQFSDYHSELNMSSLELGDSALYFCASSAELGLAGGTRSYEQYFGPGTRLTVT.

V usage is TRBV14 and J usage is TRBJ2-2; D unclear. CDR3 size: 16 residues. Trimming took 0 bases from V and 7 from J, leaving 15 bases between them. Germline CDR1 reads SGHDN; CDR2 reads FVKESK. The CDR3 nucleotides are TGTGCCAGCAGCCAAGATCAGGCGGCGTGGGGCGGGGAGCTGTTTTTT. Translating gives CASSQDQAAWGGELFF.

Turning to this clonotype: A much larger clone is a single base away; this may be a read error. The CDR3 sequence: CVSSDDRTQETQYF. The CDR3 DNA reads TGCGTCAGCAGTGATGACAGAACCCAAGAGACCCAGTACTTC. This sequence joins TRBV4-1 and TRBJ2-5; D perhaps matches TRBD1 (5 bases). The germline CDR1 and CDR2 sequences are MGHRA and YSYEKL. The CDR3 is made up of 14 amino acids.

The chain carries TRBV4-1 and TRBJ2-3, with 7 bases lining up with TRBD1. Looked up from germline, CDR1 is MGHRA and CDR2 is YSYEKL. Trimming at V came to 4 bases and at J to 0 bases, leaving 7 bases not matched to a gene. The length of the CDR3 is 16 residues. The DNA of the CDR3 is TGCGCCAGCAGCCTACGCACAGGGGTGAGCACAGATACGCAGTATTTT. As protein: CASSLRTGVSTDTQYF.

Note on this clonotype: This may be a read error, as it is one base from a much larger clone. J is TRBJ2-5 and V is TRBV9; 15 nucleotides match TRBD2. In germline, CDR1 is SGDLS, CDR2 YYNGEE. This CDR3 spans 17 amino acids. The CDR3 DNA is TGTGTCAGCAGCCCGGGGACTAGCGGGGGGACTCAAGAGACCCAGTACTTC. Translation gives CVSSPGTSGGTQETQYF.

This clonotype has just a few counts. The chain is built from TRBV6-5 and TRBJ2-5; TRBD2 matches at 7 bases. The germline V gene encodes CDR1 MNHEY and CDR2 SVGAGI. V was clipped by 2 bases and J by 3 bases; unmatched bases: 6. The CDR3 loop spans 15 amino acids. CDR3 bases: TGTGCCAGCAGTTACAATCCTAGCGGAAAAGAGACCCAGTACTTC. Translation: CASSYNPSGKETQYF.

This clonotype was observed at least ten times. The chain recombines TRBV6-1 with TRBJ2-1, with TRBD2 identical over 9 bases. The CDR3 is made up of 14 amino acids. V gave up 2 bases and J gave up 5 bases; unmatched junction bases: 1. Germline CDR1 and CDR2: MNHNS and SASEGT. CDR3 residues: CASSELAGNNEQFF. The CDR3 nucleotides read TGTGCCAGCAGTGAACTAGCGGGGAACAATGAGCAGTTCTTC.

In its sample, this clonotype was seen a few times. V usage is TRBV12-3 or TRBV12-4 and J usage is TRBJ1-2, with D hard to call. The V end was cut by 3 bases, the J end by 4 bases, with 9 bases between. The CDR3 has 13 amino acids. The CDR3 loop reads CASSFQVFYGYTF. The CDR3 bases are TGTGCCAGCAGTTTCCAAGTTTTCTATGGCTACACCTTC.

This clonotype was recorded a few times. This sequence joins TRBV13 and TRBJ2-1; possibly TRBD2 for D (6 bases). The germline V gene encodes CDR1 PRHDT and CDR2 FYEKMQ (reference sequence). V lost 4 bases and J lost 7, with 17 bases in between. The CDR3 is 15 amino acids. DNA of the CDR3: TGTGCCAGCAGCTACGCCGGGACTCTGAAAAATGAGCAGTTCTTC. It translates to CASSYAGTLKNEQFF.

The chain combines TRBV6-1 with TRBJ2-3; TRBD2 might be the D (6 bases). Deletions cut 5 bases from V and 4 bases from J, with 19 bases between. The length of the CDR3 is 16 residues. Germline-derived CDR1 and CDR2 are MNHNS and SASEGT. This chain's CDR3 is CASSPLVGGGADTQYF. DNA for the CDR3: TGTGCCAGCAGTCCCTTAGTGGGGGGAGGAGCAGATACGCAGTATTTT.

There are many counts of this clonotype. This sequence joins TRBV29-1 and TRBJ2-5; TRBD2 matches at 9 bases. Germline trimming cut 7 bases from V and 5 bases from J; bases unmatched to any gene: 2. Germline V gene lookup returns CDR1 SQVTM and CDR2 ANQGSEA. The CDR3 has 11 residues. This CDR3 reads CSGSGRETQYF. CDR3 nucleotide sequence: TGCAGCGGGAGCGGGAGGGAGACCCAGTACTTC.

This rearrangement joins TRBV12-3 or TRBV12-4 to TRBJ2-5; 9 bases fit TRBD1. V lost 5 bases to trimming and J lost 13 bases; unmatched junction nucleotides: 11. This CDR3 region has 13 residues. The CDR3 loop is CASSQGQGMALYF. CDR3 DNA: TGTGCCAGCAGTCAAGGACAGGGGATGGCCCTGTACTTC.

Concerning this clonotype itself: This clone may be a read error of a much larger clone one base away. V and J are TRBV6-2 or TRBV6-3 and TRBJ2-7; TRBD2 is a possible D gene (6 bases). Germline values: CDR1 MNHEY, CDR2 SVGEGT. The CDR3 is 16 amino acids. Here the CDR3 DNA reads TGTGCCAGCAGTTATGAACGGGAGCCCCTCTCCTACAAGCAGTACTTC. Protein sequence: CASSYEREPLSYKQYF.